One and the same sample provided the 32 T cell receptor beta chains below, sequenced in a study of T-cell memory formation after mild COVID-19. A single record per CDR3 protein comes from TCRdb applying MiXCR to the 5' RACE reads. The table records about 320,000 distinct CDR3 sequences, 13% to 15% of them present only once. The sequenced sample was PBMCs or a T cell subset sorted from them (not recorded which). The receptors stem from a man aged 18 to 29 who had mild COVID-19 (a few samples of this study predate the infection). Cell type and time point are not known.

This clonotype was counted only a few times. The J gene is TRBJ2-2, the V gene TRBV7-8; 8 bases line up with TRBD2. In germline, CDR1 is SGHVS, CDR2 FQNEAQ. This CDR3 region has 18 residues. With V trimmed by 4 bases and J by 1 base, 11 bases remained unmatched. The CDR3 reads CASSWWSAGALNTGELFF. In DNA, the CDR3 is TGTGCCAGCAGCTGGTGGTCAGCGGGGGCTTTGAACACCGGGGAGCTGTTTTTT.

This clonotype was detected a few times. The genes are TRBV7-9 and TRBJ1-6; no firm D call. From germline, CDR1 is SEHNR and CDR2 FQNEAQ (reference sequence). V was shortened by 6 bases and J by 9 bases, with 15 bases between the two germline ends. The CDR3 has 14 amino acids. DNA of the CDR3: TGTGCCAGCAGAAGTACAGAGAAAGGTTCACCCCTCCACTTT. It translates to CASRSTEKGSPLHF. The full variable domain, in which reference TRBV7-9 and TRBJ1-6 provide the parts outside the CDR3, is DTGVSQNPRHKITKRGQNVTFRCDPISEHNRLYWYRQTLGQGPEFLTYFQNEAQLEKSRLLSDRFSAERPKGSFSTLEIQRTEQGDSAMYLCASRSTEKGSPLHFGNGTRLTVT.

This clonotype was seen at least ten times. The genes are TRBV7-6 and TRBJ2-3; no clear D. The V end lost 3 bases, the J end lost 10 bases, and 11 bases lay between the germline ends. Germline values: CDR1 SGHVS, CDR2 FNYEAQ. This CDR3 has 12 residues. The CDR3 DNA reads as TGTGCCAGCAGCTTCTCGATCCATTCGCAGTATTTT. This sequence encodes CASSFSIHSQYF.

This clonotype was detected only a few times. V gene TRBV4-1 combines with J gene TRBJ2-5; 7 bases are a match to TRBD2. V lost 2 bases to trimming and J lost 2 bases; unmatched junction nucleotides: 8. This CDR3 has 16 amino acids. CDR1 is MGHRA, CDR2 YSYEKL, per germline. This CDR3 reads CASSQIRRGEQETQYF. CDR3 nucleotides: TGCGCCAGCAGCCAAATCCGCCGGGGGGAGCAAGAGACCCAGTACTTC.

This clonotype was recorded a few times. The chain carries TRBV4-3 and TRBJ2-6, with D possibly being TRBD1 (5 bases). The CDR3 runs 17 residues. V lost 0 bases to trimming and J lost 2 bases, with 11 bases between them. Germline V CDR1 and CDR2: LGHNA, YSLEER. CDR3 nucleotides: TGCGCCAGCAGCCAAGATCCGAAGGGGACTGGGGCCAACGTCCTGACTTTC. Amino acid sequence: CASSQDPKGTGANVLTF.

The rearrangement joins TRBV7-9 to TRBJ1-2; unclear D gene. Between the trimmed V and J ends, which lost 5 bases and 6 bases, there was a span of 16 bases. The CDR3 length is 14 residues. The germline V gene has CDR1 SEHNR and CDR2 FQNEAQ (reference sequence). CDR3 amino acids: CASSPVSQGHGYTF. CDR3 bases: TGTGCCAGCAGCCCGGTCTCTCAAGGACATGGCTACACCTTC. Full variable domain (missing parts from reference TRBV7-9 and TRBJ1-2): DTGVSQNPRHKITKRGQNVTFRCDPISEHNRLYWYRQTLGQGPEFLTYFQNEAQLEKSRLLSDRFSAERPKGSFSTLEIQRTEQGDSAMYLCASSPVSQGHGYTFGSGTRLTVV.

This clonotype was observed a handful of times. The chain recombines TRBV7-2 with TRBJ2-1, with D hard to call. Trimming removed 5 bases from V and 9 bases from J, with 11 bases in between. Germline V gene data show CDR1 as SGHTA and CDR2 as FQGNSA. The CDR3 totals 12 residues. The CDR3: CASSVIWGEQFF. CDR3 in DNA: TGTGCCAGCAGCGTGATATGGGGTGAGCAGTTCTTC. Full variable domain (rest looked up from reference TRBV7-2 and TRBJ2-1): GAGVSQSPSNKVTEKGKDVELRCDPISGHTALYWYRQSLGQGLEFLIYFQGNSAPDKSGLPSDRFSAERTGGSVSTLTIQRTQQEDSAVYLCASSVIWGEQFFGPGTRLTVL.

Only a few counts were recorded for this clonotype. The CDR3 DNA is TGCAGTGCTAGATCGGGGACCGGGGCCAACGTCCTGACTTTC. Translated, it gives CSARSGTGANVLTF. The chain employs TRBV20-1 and TRBJ2-6, with D possibly being TRBD1 or TRBD2 (5 bases each). Germline-derived CDR1 and CDR2 are DFQATT and SNEGSKA (reference sequence). The V end lost 2 bases, the J end lost 4 bases, and 9 bases lay between the germline ends. This CDR3 comprises 14 residues.

This clonotype was picked up many times. The chain carries TRBV5-1 and TRBJ1-5, with TRBD1 as a possible D gene (6 bases). CDR1 is SGHRS and CDR2 is YFSETQ in the germline V gene. Trimming pared 0 bases from V and 4 bases from J, leaving 8 bases between. This CDR3 has 14 amino acids. The CDR3: CASSLGGLNQPQHF. In DNA, the CDR3 is TGCGCCAGCAGCTTGGGGGGGCTGAATCAGCCCCAGCATTTT.

The chain is built from TRBV6-5 and TRBJ2-3; D possibly corresponds to TRBD2 (6 bases). Germline CDR1 is MNHEY and CDR2 is SVGAGI. V lost 4 bases to trimming and J lost 1 base, with 12 bases between them. The CDR3 is made up of 15 amino acids. CDR3 sequence: CASSFSLAGTDTQYF. The CDR3 DNA reads TGTGCCAGCAGTTTTTCACTAGCTGGCACAGATACGCAGTATTTT.

This clonotype has just a few counts. The chain recombines TRBV7-2 with TRBJ1-1, with D possibly TRBD1 on 5 matching bases. The V gene lost 3 bases and the J gene lost 1 base, with 15 bases spanning the gap. Germline loops: CDR1 SGHTA, CDR2 FQGNSA. The CDR3 loop spans 16 amino acids. The CDR3 nucleotides are TGTGCCAGCAGCTTCCTGGGGGGGAACGAGAACACTGAAGCTTTCTTT. Protein sequence: CASSFLGGNENTEAFF.

The genes are TRBV7-9 and TRBJ1-2; D is uncertain. Germline V CDR1 and CDR2: SEHNR, FQNEAQ (reference sequence). V dropped 5 bases and J dropped 4 bases, with 14 bases sitting between them. This CDR3 is built from 14 residues. CDR3 nucleotides: TGTGCCAGCAGCCGCATCCCGACTGTCTATGGCTACACCTTC. It codes for CASSRIPTVYGYTF.

The rearrangement joins TRBV24-1 to TRBJ2-1; the match to TRBD2 covers 11 bases. The CDR3 length is 13 residues. Germline CDR1 reads KGHDR; CDR2 reads SFDVKD. Trimming cost V 9 bases and J 10 bases; bases outside gene matches: 7. The chain's CDR3 is CATSGSGGAEQFF. CDR3 in DNA: TGTGCCACCTCGGGTAGCGGGGGGGCCGAGCAGTTCTTC.

A few counts support this clonotype. This chain joins TRBV28 and TRBJ2-7; D remains ambiguous. Germline loops: CDR1 MDHEN, CDR2 SYDVKM. V was pared by 6 bases and J by 3 bases, with 12 bases between. The CDR3 consists of 13 residues. The CDR3 sequence: CASRDGHLYEQYV. The CDR3 region has the DNA TGTGCCAGCAGGGATGGGCATCTCTACGAGCAGTACGTC.

The chain employs TRBV6-6 and TRBJ2-5, with D tentatively TRBD2 (6 bases). Germline loops: CDR1 MNHNY, CDR2 SVGAGI (reference sequence). The V and J ends lost 1 base and 2 bases respectively, with 14 bases between them. The CDR3 is 16 residues long. For the CDR3, the DNA is TGTGCCAGCAGTTACTTTCCGGGGGTTAGGCAAGAGACCCAGTACTTC. Its translation: CASSYFPGVRQETQYF.

This chain links TRBV9 with TRBJ2-7; D is possibly TRBD1 (5 bases). The V end was cut by 0 bases, the J end by 2 bases, with 12 bases between. CDR1 and CDR2 from the germline V gene are SGDLS and YYNGEE. This CDR3 region has 15 residues. CDR3: CASSVATGSPYEQYF. DNA for the CDR3: TGTGCCAGCAGCGTAGCTACAGGTTCCCCCTACGAGCAGTACTTC.

The chain recombines TRBV14 with TRBJ2-5; TRBD2 might be the D (7 bases). V gave up 1 base and J gave up 4 bases, with 13 bases separating them. CDR1 and CDR2 from the germline V gene are SGHDN and FVKESK. The CDR3 contains 15 residues. The CDR3 nucleotides are TGTGCCAGCAGCCAAGCCTTGGCGGGGGCAGAGACCCAGTACTTC. It yields the protein CASSQALAGAETQYF.

The chain couples TRBV6-2 or TRBV6-3 to TRBJ2-5; D gene uncertain. Germline V gene sequence: CDR1 MNHEY, CDR2 SVGEGT. Between the trimmed V and J ends, which lost 0 bases and 5 bases, there was a span of 10 bases. The CDR3 runs to 14 residues. The CDR3 spells CASSYSGREETQYF. The CDR3, as DNA: TGTGCCAGCAGTTACTCAGGGCGAGAGGAGACCCAGTACTTC.

This clonotype was observed a handful of times. The chain couples TRBV15 to TRBJ2-5; D possibly corresponds to TRBD1 (6 bases). Germline values: CDR1 LNHNV, CDR2 YYDKDF (reference sequence). Trimming removed 6 bases at V and 5 bases at J, with 16 bases between. This CDR3 is built from 14 residues. The CDR3 coding sequence is TGTGCCACCAGGCGGAGAGCAGGGGTCGAGACCCAGTACTTC. It yields the protein CATRRRAGVETQYF.

The chain joins TRBV19 to TRBJ1-5; D is unclear. This CDR3 is built from 15 residues. Trimming stripped 5 bases from V and 1 base from J, with 12 bases between. Germline CDR1 is LNHDA and CDR2 is SQIVND (reference sequence). CDR3 nucleotide sequence: TGTGCCAGTAGTCCCCTCGGAGGCAGCAATCAGCCCCAGCATTTT. Amino acid sequence: CASSPLGGSNQPQHF.

V and J are TRBV7-3 and TRBJ2-7, with 7 nucleotides matching TRBD1. The CDR3 has 15 amino acids. Trimming removed 6 bases from V and 4 bases from J; junction bases left unmatched: 12. Germline V lookup: CDR1 SGHTA, CDR2 FQGTGA. In DNA, the CDR3 is TGTGCCAGCAGTGCCACACAGGGGAACCTTTACGAGCAGTACTTC. Protein sequence: CASSATQGNLYEQYF.

This CDR3 is CASRNRITEAFF. The CDR3 DNA sequence: TGTGCCAGCAGAAACAGGATTACTGAAGCTTTCTTT. V usage is TRBV12-3 or TRBV12-4 and J usage is TRBJ1-1; TRBD1 might be the D (5 bases). The CDR3 extends over 12 amino acids. Deletions cut 6 bases from V and 5 bases from J, with 10 bases between.

This clonotype was detected ten times or more. The chain joins TRBV27 to TRBJ1-2; D might be TRBD1 (5 bases). V was pared by 5 bases and J by 4 bases, with 14 bases between. CDR3 length equals 14 residues. Germline CDR1 MNHEY, CDR2 SMNVEV (reference sequence). The chain's CDR3 is CASSLPQGCYGYTF. CDR3 coding DNA: TGTGCCAGCAGTCTACCCCAGGGTTGCTATGGCTACACCTTC.

This clonotype appeared a few times. The gene calls are TRBV7-9 and TRBJ1-1; 8 bases agree with TRBD1. The J segment lost 4 bases and the V segment lost 6 bases, leaving 13 bases of the junction unmatched. The CDR3 sequence is 16 residues long. Per germline, CDR1 SEHNR and CDR2 FQNEAQ (reference sequence). Here the CDR3 DNA reads TGTGCCAGCAGTTTCTGGACAGGGATCGTGGCCACTGAAGCTTTCTTT. It encodes CASSFWTGIVATEAFF.

This clonotype was found a few times. The V gene is TRBV9, the J gene TRBJ2-3; TRBD2 agrees at 10 bases. Germline CDR1 SGDLS, CDR2 YYNGEE. V lost 4 bases, J lost 5 bases, and 13 bases stayed unmatched. The CDR3 totals 17 residues. The CDR3 is CASSLRTSGGAVDTQYF. CDR3 in DNA: TGTGCCAGCAGCCTAAGAACCAGCGGGGGGGCGGTAGATACGCAGTATTTT.

V and J are TRBV2 and TRBJ2-1, with TRBD2 matching 8 bases. The trim removed 2 bases at V and 3 bases at J, leaving 12 bases unmatched. The CDR3 sequence is 18 residues long. CDR1 and CDR2 (germline): SNHLY, FYNNEI. CDR3 coding DNA: TGTGCCAGCAGTGAATGGGGCCCAGCGGGGGCCTACTACAATGAGCAGTTCTTC. Translated, it gives CASSEWGPAGAYYNEQFF.

This chain links TRBV5-1 with TRBJ1-1; TRBD1 is a possible D gene (5 bases). This CDR3 comprises 16 residues. Germline V gene sequence: CDR1 SGHRS, CDR2 YFSETQ. V was cut by 0 bases and J by 1 base, with 13 bases left in between. CDR3 nucleotide sequence: TGCGCCAGCAGCTTGGTCGTAGGGACCGGGAACACTGAAGCTTTCTTT. Translation: CASSLVVGTGNTEAFF.

The rearrangement joins TRBV7-9 to TRBJ2-3, with TRBD2 matching over 13 bases. The germline V gene has CDR1 SEHNR and CDR2 FQNEAQ (reference sequence). V gave up 5 bases and J gave up 5 bases; unmatched junction bases: 4. The CDR3 is 15 amino acids. This CDR3 reads CASSVGTSGEDTQYF. CDR3 bases: TGTGCCAGCAGCGTCGGGACTAGCGGGGAAGATACGCAGTATTTT.

This chain connects TRBV6-5 to TRBJ2-5; TRBD2 might be the D (7 bases). CDR1 MNHEY and CDR2 SVGAGI come from the germline V gene. V lost 2 bases, J lost 5 bases, and 15 bases lay in between. There are 15 residues in the CDR3. CDR3 region: CASSYGGGRLETQYF. The CDR3 nucleotides read TGTGCCAGCAGTTACGGGGGGGGCCGGTTGGAGACCCAGTACTTC.

In its sample, this clonotype was seen many times. The J gene is TRBJ2-1, the V gene TRBV12-3 or TRBV12-4; unclear D gene. V was shortened by 6 bases and J by 9 bases, with 21 bases between the two germline ends. This CDR3 contains 15 residues. The CDR3 protein is CASRPGLTVLGEQFF. CDR3 nucleotide sequence: TGTGCCAGCAGACCGGGTTTGACGGTTCTGGGTGAGCAGTTCTTC.

A few counts support this clonotype. The V and J genes are TRBV5-1 and TRBJ2-7; perhaps TRBD2 as D (7 bases). V dropped 3 bases and J dropped 1 base, with 14 bases sitting between them. This CDR3 is built from 15 residues. The germline V gene has CDR1 SGHRS and CDR2 YFSETQ. The CDR3 nucleotides are TGCGCCAGCAGCTCCGGGGGGCCTCTTTCCTACGAGCAGTACTTC. Translated: CASSSGGPLSYEQYF.

This CDR3 reads CASRRRQGDGGSYNSPLHF. In DNA form, the CDR3 reads TGTGCCAGCAGGCGAAGACAGGGTGACGGAGGGTCCTATAATTCACCCCTCCACTTT. The J gene is TRBJ1-6, the V gene TRBV11-2; 7 nucleotides match TRBD1. This CDR3 region has 19 residues. J lost 1 base, V lost 6 bases, and 15 bases had no gene match. In germline, CDR1 is SGHAT, CDR2 FQNNGV.